This T cell receptor beta chain was found in a study of shared clonotypes between healthy human individuals. Recent vaccinations or acute infections were absent in the healthy HIV-negative adult donors. It was into CD45RA+ naive and CD45RA-negative memory subsets that the CD4+ cells were split. Findings and caveats of the study: Blood was the only sampled material, and tissue repertoires likely differ. Shared clonotypes: approximately 5.3% naive CD4, around 4% naive CD8, 2.3% memory CD4, 0.4% memory CD8.

TCRdb keeps only in-frame clones here, not all; method: immunoSEQ multiplex PCR. The data show some 1,100,000 clones, 70% to 80% seen once. As to this clone: Its target is unknown.

Germline trimming cut 6 bases from V and 1 base from J; bases unmatched to any gene: 5. This CDR3 has 14 residues. Germline assignment: CDR1 WNHNN and CDR2 SYGVQD (reference sequence). The chain has TRBV10-1 and TRBJ1-1; TRBD1 matches 7 bases. The sequenced sample consisted of memory CD4+ T cells from PBMCs. The subset denotes: CD45RA-negative fraction. The clonotype originates from a man aged 18-30 years in good health. Some clones in this sample may be carry-over from other donors' samples. CDR3 nucleotide sequence: TGCGCCAGCAGCCCAGGGGGAGCGAACACTGAAGCTTTCTTT. As protein: CASSPGGANTEAFF.